The TCR beta chain described here comes from a study of T cell clonality in common variable immunodeficiency (dated by TCRdb to the mid-2010s). The research as a whole found: Correlations between repertoire features and clinical complications were limited by patient heterogeneity within the CVID cohort. TCRbeta clonality was higher in CVID subjects than in healthy controls (t-test p = 0.018), and the increase was most characteristic of about a third of subjects. According to the authors, figuring out what caused the increased clonality in CVID would require sequencing the repertoires of T cell subpopulations. Even though DNA input was the same, control samples had an average of approximately 82,000 unique sequences each, compared with about 30,000 in CVID samples. Fewer TCRbeta clones were shared among CVID subjects than among healthy controls (p < 0.0001). CVID TCRbeta sequences reportedly showed fewer deletions and N-nucleotide insertions and lacked highly modified clones with 13 or more V deletions.

Standard criteria were used to diagnose CVID, namely serum IgG, IgA and/or IgM reduced below the normal range together with specific antibody deficiency. A total of roughly 45 subjects (approximately 15 female and about 30 male; age range about 8 to 65 years, mean age around 40) were included in the CVID group. Predominantly Caucasian heritage was noted among both the CVID patients and the healthy controls. At the time of study participation, every CVID subject had been on replacement immunoglobulin therapy for one year or longer. At the time of blood collection, no CVID subject was ill or was being treated with immunomodulatory or immunosuppressive medication. Heparinized peripheral whole blood samples of about 5 to 9 ml were obtained from each donor. TCRbeta CDR3 repertoires were sequenced from genomic DNA of adults with common variable immune deficiency (CVID) and healthy adult controls. To isolate peripheral blood mononuclear cells, diluted blood was subjected to density centrifugation over Hypaque 1077 or Ficoll-Paque. Genomic DNA was obtained from unsorted mononuclear cells through either Qiagen column purification or a centrifugation-based method.

CVID samples and control samples contributed equivalent amounts of genomic DNA as sequencing input. For every sample, a 60 bp segment covering the rearranged TCRbeta CDR3 region was amplified and then sequenced. The immunoSEQ assay, a bias-corrected multiplex PCR combined with high-throughput sequencing, was used to amplify TCRbeta. The study's processing was this. Every unique nucleotide sequence counted as a clone and was annotated with V, D and J genes, copy number and frequency. Sequences were labeled productive if in frame, and non-productive if out of frame or containing stop codons. As previously described, Shannon's entropy was used to calculate clonality. Mean CDR3 Kyte-Doolittle hydropathy was derived from the predicted amino acid sequences of productive clones. Scaled V gene usage was hierarchically clustered using Manhattan distance and complete linkage with the R hclust function. Sharing of clones by CDR3 amino acid sequence was evaluated by resampling 12 repertoires per group over 100 rounds. The repertoires were screened for 70 published EBV-specific TCRbeta sequences and 200 to 250 published CMV-specific TCRbeta sequences. After two CVID samples that produced fewer than 10,000 sequences were dropped from the analysis, around 40 CVID repertoires remained. TCRdb took this table from immuneACCESS and kept in-frame rearrangements with V and J called. Such tables lack part of the clones; where checked against another copy, unresolved V genes explain under half of the gap, and the rest is unexplained. The V and J calls and clone size are taken from that table; D and trimming were inferred from the DNA. This sample shows 30,000 to 40,000 clones, and none of them turns up only once. Around 30% of the sample is taken by the ten largest.

CDR1 and CDR2 (SNHLY, FYNNEI) derive from the germline V gene. V is pared back by 6 bases and J by 0 bases, with 15 bases lying between the germline termini. The CDR3 numbers 16 residues from cysteine through phenylalanine. The DNA has 39 bases, all within the CDR3, and is read from base 1. Notes on this clone: It has no known antigen specificity. The missing CDR3 end, 3 residues past where the read stops, is filled in from the germline J gene.

Here the chain combines TRBV2 and TRBJ2-4; the D gene is unclear. The clonotype originates from a human donor with common variable immunodeficiency. The sequencing input was peripheral blood mononuclear cells. Partial CDR3 DNA: TGTGCCAGCAGGGAGAGACTGTACCTAGCCAAAAACATT. This codes for CASRERLYLAKNI. The full CDR3 sequence reads CASRERLYLAKNIQYF.